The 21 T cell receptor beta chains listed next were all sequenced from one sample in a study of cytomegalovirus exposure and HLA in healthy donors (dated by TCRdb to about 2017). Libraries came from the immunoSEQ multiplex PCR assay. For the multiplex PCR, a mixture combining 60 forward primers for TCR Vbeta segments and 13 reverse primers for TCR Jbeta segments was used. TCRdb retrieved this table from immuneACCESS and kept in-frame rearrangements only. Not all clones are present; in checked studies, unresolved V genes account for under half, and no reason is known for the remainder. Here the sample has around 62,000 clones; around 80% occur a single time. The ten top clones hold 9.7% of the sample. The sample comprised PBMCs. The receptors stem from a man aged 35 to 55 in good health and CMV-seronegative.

This CDR3 is CASSEVGTNEKLFF. Written as DNA, the CDR3 is TGTGCCAGCAGTGAAGTCGGGACTAATGAAAAACTGTTTTTT. The V and J genes are TRBV6-1 and TRBJ1-4; D is undetermined. Trimming removed 1 base at V and 2 bases at J, with 5 bases between. The CDR3 is 14 residues long. Germline V gene lookup returns CDR1 MNHNS and CDR2 SASEGT.

The CDR3 loop reads CASSFGDRGDEQYF. The DNA of the CDR3 is TGTGCCAGCAGTTTCGGGGACAGGGGTGACGAGCAGTACTTC. The chain joins TRBV28 to TRBJ2-7; 10 bases align to TRBD1. The CDR3 is 14 residues long. Germline V lookup: CDR1 MDHEN, CDR2 SYDVKM. Trimming removed 3 bases from V and 5 bases from J; junction bases left unmatched: 4.

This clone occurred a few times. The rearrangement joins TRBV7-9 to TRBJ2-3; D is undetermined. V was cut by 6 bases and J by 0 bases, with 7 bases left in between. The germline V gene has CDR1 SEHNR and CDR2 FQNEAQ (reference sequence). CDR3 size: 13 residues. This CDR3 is CASRQTSTDTQYF. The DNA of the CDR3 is TGTGCCAGCAGGCAGACTAGCACAGATACGCAGTATTTT.

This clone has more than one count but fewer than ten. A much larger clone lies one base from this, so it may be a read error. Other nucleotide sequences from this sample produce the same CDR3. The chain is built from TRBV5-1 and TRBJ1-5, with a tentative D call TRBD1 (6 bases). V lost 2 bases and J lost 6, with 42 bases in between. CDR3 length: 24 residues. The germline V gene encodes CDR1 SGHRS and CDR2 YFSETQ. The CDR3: CASSLAGHGLTNARRPPFGQPQHF. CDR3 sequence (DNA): TGCGCCAGCAGCTTAGCGGGACACGGCCTCACCAACGCACGTAGGCCCCCTTTTGGTCAGCCCCAGCATTTT.

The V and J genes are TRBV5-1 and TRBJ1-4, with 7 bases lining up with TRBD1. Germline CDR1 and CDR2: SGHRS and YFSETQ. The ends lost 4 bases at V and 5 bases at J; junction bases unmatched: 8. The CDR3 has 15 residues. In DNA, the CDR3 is TGCGCCAGCAGCAGGGGGGACAGCCGCAATGAAAAACTGTTTTTT. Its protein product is CASSRGDSRNEKLFF.

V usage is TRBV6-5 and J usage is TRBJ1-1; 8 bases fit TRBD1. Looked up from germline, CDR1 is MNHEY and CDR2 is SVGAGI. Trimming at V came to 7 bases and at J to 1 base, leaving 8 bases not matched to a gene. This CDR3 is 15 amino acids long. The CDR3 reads CASNLLGTGNTEAFF. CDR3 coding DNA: TGTGCCAGCAACTTACTGGGGACAGGGAACACTGAAGCTTTCTTT.

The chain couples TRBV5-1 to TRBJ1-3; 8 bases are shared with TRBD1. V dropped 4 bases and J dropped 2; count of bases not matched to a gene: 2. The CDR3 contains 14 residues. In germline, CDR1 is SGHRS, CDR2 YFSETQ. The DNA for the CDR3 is TGCGCCAGCAGCCCGGACAGGGCTGGAAACACCATATATTTT. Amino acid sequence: CASSPDRAGNTIYF. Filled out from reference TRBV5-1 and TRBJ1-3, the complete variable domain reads KAGVTQTPRYLIKTRGQQVTLSCSPISGHRSVSWYQQTPGQGLQFLFEYFSETQRNKGNFPGRFSGRQFSNSRSEMNVSTLELGDSALYLCASSPDRAGNTIYFGEGSWLTVV.

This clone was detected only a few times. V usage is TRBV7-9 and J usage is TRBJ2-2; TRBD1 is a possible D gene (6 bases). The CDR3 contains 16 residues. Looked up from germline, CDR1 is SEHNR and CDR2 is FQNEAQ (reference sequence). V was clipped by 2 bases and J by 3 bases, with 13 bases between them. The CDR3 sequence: CASSLRRAGDTGELFF. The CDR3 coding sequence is TGTGCCAGCAGCTTAAGGCGGGCAGGGGACACCGGGGAGCTGTTTTTT. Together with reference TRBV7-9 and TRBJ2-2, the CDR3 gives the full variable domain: DTGVSQNPRHKITKRGQNVTFRCDPISEHNRLYWYRQTLGQGPEFLTYFQNEAQLEKSRLLSDRFSAERPKGSFSTLEIQRTEQGDSAMYLCASSLRRAGDTGELFFGEGSRLTVL.

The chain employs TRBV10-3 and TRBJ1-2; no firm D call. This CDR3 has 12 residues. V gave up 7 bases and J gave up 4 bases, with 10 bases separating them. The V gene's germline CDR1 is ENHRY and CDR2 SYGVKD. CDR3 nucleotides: TGTGCCATCACTGGCCCCTCCTATGGCTACACCTTC. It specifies CAITGPSYGYTF.

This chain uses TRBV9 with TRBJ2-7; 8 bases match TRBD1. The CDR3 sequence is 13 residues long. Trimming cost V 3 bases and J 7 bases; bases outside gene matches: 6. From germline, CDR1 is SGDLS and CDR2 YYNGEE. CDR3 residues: CASSAQGAGEQYF. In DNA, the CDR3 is TGTGCCAGCAGCGCGCAGGGGGCGGGTGAGCAGTACTTC.

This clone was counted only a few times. CDR3 sequence reads: CARSSPTSGSIDTQYF. CDR3 in DNA: TGTGCCAGAAGCTCTCCGACTAGCGGGAGTATCGATACGCAGTATTTT. The chain uses TRBV5-3 and TRBJ2-3; 12 bases are a match to TRBD2. TRBV5-3 has ORF status, its function being uncertain. J lost 6 bases, V lost 3 bases, and 8 bases had no gene match. The CDR3 has 16 residues.

The CDR3 DNA reads as TGTGCCACCGCGGCTGACAGCTCCTACAATGAGCAGTTCTTC. It is translated as CATAADSSYNEQFF. The chain recombines TRBV6-5 with TRBJ2-1, with D possibly matching TRBD1 (5 bases). In germline, CDR1 is MNHEY, CDR2 SVGAGI. V was pared by 10 bases and J by 0 bases, with 13 bases between. The length of the CDR3 is 14 residues.

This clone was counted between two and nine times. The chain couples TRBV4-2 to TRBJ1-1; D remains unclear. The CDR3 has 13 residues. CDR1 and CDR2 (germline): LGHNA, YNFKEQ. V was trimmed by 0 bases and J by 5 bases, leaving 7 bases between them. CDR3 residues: CASSQDSGTEAFF. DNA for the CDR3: TGTGCCAGCAGCCAAGATTCCGGGACTGAAGCTTTCTTT.

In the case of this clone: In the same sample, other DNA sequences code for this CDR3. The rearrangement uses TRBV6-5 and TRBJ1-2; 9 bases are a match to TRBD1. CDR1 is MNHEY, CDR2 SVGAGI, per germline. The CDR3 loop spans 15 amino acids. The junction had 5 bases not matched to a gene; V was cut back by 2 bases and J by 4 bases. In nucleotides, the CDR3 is TGTGCCAGCAGTTACCTTGGACAGGGGAGCTATGGCTACACCTTC. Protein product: CASSYLGQGSYGYTF.

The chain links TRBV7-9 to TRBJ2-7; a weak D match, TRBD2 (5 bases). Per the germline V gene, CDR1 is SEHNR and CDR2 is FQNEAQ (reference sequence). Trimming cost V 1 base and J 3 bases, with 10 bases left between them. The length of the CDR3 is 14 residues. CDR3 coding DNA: TGTGCCAGCAGCTTAGAGTGGGAGAACTACGAGCAGTACTTC. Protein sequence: CASSLEWENYEQYF. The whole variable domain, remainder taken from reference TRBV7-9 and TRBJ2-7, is DTGVSQNPRHKITKRGQNVTFRCDPISEHNRLYWYRQTLGQGPEFLTYFQNEAQLEKSRLLSDRFSAERPKGSFSTLEIQRTEQGDSAMYLCASSLEWENYEQYFGPGTRLTVT.

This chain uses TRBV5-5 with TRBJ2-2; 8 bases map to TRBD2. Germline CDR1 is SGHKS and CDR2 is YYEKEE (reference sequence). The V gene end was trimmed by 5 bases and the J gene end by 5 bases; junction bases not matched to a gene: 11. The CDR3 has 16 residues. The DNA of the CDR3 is TGTGCCAGCAGAAAACTAGCGGCTGAGAGGACCGGGGAGCTGTTTTTT. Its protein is CASRKLAAERTGELFF. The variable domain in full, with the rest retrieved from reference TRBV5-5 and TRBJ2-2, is DAGVTQSPTHLIKTRGQQVTLRCSPISGHKSVSWYQQVLGQGPQFIFQYYEKEERGRGNFPDRFSARQFPNYSSELNVNALLLGDSALYLCASRKLAAERTGELFFGEGSRLTVL.

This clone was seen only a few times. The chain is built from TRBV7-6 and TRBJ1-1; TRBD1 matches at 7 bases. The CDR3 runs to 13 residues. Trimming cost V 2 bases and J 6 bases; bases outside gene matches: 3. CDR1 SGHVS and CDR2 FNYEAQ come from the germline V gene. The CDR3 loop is CASSLNDRAEAFF. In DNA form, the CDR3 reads TGTGCCAGCAGCTTAAATGACAGGGCTGAAGCTTTCTTT.

The CDR3 loop reads CASSFSDNFGYTF. The CDR3, as DNA: TGCGCCAGCAGCTTTTCTGACAATTTCGGCTACACCTTC. This chain uses TRBV5-1 with TRBJ1-2, with no clear D. Trimming took off 2 bases at V and 8 bases at J, with 13 bases between the two ends. This CDR3 comprises 13 residues. Germline V gene lookup returns CDR1 SGHRS and CDR2 YFSETQ.

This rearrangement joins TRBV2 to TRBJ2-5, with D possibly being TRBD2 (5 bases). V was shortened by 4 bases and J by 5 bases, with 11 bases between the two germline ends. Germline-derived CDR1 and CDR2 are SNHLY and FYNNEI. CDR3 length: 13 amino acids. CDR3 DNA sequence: TGTGCCAGCAGTGGGGGAGTCGGGGAGACCCAGTACTTC. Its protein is CASSGGVGETQYF. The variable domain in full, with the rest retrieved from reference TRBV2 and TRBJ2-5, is EPEVTQTPSHQVTQMGQEVILRCVPISNHLYFYWYRQILGQKVEFLVSFYNNEISEKSEIFDDQFSVERPDGSNFTLKIRSTKLEDSAMYFCASSGGVGETQYFGPGTRLLVL.

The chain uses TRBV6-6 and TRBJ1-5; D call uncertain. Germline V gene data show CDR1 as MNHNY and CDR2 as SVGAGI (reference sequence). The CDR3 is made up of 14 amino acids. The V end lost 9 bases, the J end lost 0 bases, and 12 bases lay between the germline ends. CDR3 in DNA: TGTGCCAGAGAGGCAAAACATAGCAATCAGCCCCAGCATTTT. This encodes CAREAKHSNQPQHF.

Written as DNA, the CDR3 is TGTGCCAGCAGTGAAGGCCGGGGGATTATAGAGACCCAGTACTTC. It encodes CASSEGRGIIETQYF. This rearrangement joins TRBV6-1 to TRBJ2-5; maybe TRBD2 (6 bases). V was pared by 1 base and J by 4 bases, with 13 bases between. This CDR3 has 15 residues. CDR1 and CDR2 (germline): MNHNS, SASEGT.